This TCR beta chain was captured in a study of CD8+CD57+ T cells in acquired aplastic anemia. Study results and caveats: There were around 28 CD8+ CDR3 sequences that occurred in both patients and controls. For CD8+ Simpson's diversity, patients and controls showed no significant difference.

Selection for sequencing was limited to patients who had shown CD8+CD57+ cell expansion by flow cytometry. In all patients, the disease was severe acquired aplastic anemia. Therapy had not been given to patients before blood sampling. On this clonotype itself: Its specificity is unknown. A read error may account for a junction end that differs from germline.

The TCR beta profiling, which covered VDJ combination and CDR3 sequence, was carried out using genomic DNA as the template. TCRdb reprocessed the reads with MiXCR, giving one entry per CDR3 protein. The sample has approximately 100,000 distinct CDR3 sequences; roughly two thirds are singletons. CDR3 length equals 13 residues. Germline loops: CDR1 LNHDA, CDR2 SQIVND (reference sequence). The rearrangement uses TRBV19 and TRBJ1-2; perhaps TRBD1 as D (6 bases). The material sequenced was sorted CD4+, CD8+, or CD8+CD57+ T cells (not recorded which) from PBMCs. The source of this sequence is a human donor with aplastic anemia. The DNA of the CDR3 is TGTGCCAGTAGTCAGGGGTCGTGGTATGGCCACACCTTC. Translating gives CASSQGSWYGHTF. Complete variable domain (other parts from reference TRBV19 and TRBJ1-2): DGGITQSPKYLFRKEGQNVTLSCEQNLNHDAMYWYRQDPGQGLRLIYYSQIVNDFQKGDIAEGYSVSREKKESFPLTVTSAQKNPTAFYLCASSQGSWYGHTFGSGTRLTVV.